This section outlines one T cell receptor (beta chain) sequence together with its context. Its antigen is not known. The read gets to within 3 residues of the CDR3 end, and the germline J gene fills in the rest. This record belongs to a study of T cells in women clearing cervical HPV infection. Overall study findings and caveats: CIN3+ cases had significantly higher TCR richness than controls; evenness did not differ. Controls had more TRBV6-7 (about 0.16%) than cases (about 0.11%). Timing of associations relative to infection is unclear; T-cell subsets were not isolated.

TCRdb keeps only in-frame clones here, not all; method: immunoSEQ multiplex PCR. The sample holds about 20,000 clones. The CDR3 loop spans 15 amino acids. Germline CDR1 and CDR2: KGHSH and LQKENI. The sequencing input was blood buffy coat. The J gene is TRBJ1-2, the V gene TRBV18; 10 bases agree with TRBD1. This sequence originates from a woman aged 18 to 75 with a cervical HPV16 infection that either progressed to CIN3+ or cleared (not recorded which). CDR3 loop: CASSPGDRGIGGYTF. The sequenced part of the CDR3 DNA is TGTGCCAGCTCACCAGGGGACAGGGGCATTGGCGGC.